This T cell receptor beta chain was sequenced during a study of blood T cells in healthy people across ages. Overall study findings and caveats: As age increased, TCR beta diversity per million T cells fell in a roughly linear fashion.

The CDR3 is made up of 17 amino acids. The ends lost 0 bases at V and 5 bases at J; junction bases unmatched: 6. Germline CDR1 MNHEY, CDR2 SVGAGI. This clonotype was seen a few times. Its antigen remains unknown. A sample-barcoded 5' primer and a J-beta primer mix were used in a second PCR of roughly 7 to 11 cycles. MiXCR was run by TCRdb on the 5' RACE reads, yielding one entry per CDR3 protein. The table lists approximately 1.5 million distinct CDR3 sequences, 35% to 45% of them singletons. The receptor comes from a woman aged 18-29 years in good health. The sample was blood. The rearrangement links TRBV6-5 to TRBJ2-1, with TRBD1 identical over 11 bases. In nucleotides, the CDR3 is TGTGCCAGCAGTTACTCGGTCCGGGGACAGGGGGACAATGAGCAGTTCTTC. Its translation is CASSYSVRGQGDNEQFF.